This T cell receptor (beta chain) comes out of a study of blood T cell repertoires in COVID-19. Study-level background: Collection of acute and convalescent COVID-19 samples took place in the United States, Italy and Spain. Nucleic acid was either cDNA or gDNA, and it came from T cells, B-cell-depleted T cells, or PBMCs.

Germline loops: CDR1 LGHNA, CDR2 YSLEER. Trimming removed 0 bases from V and 6 bases from J; junction bases left unmatched: 2. The CDR3 loop spans 14 amino acids. In the original processing: Using reference gene primer amplification, nucleated cell counts were estimated. Only in-frame clones appear in the TCRdb table, and some are missing; sequencing was by immunoSEQ multiplex PCR. V, J and clone size derive from that table, while D and trimming were established from the DNA sequence. The sample has more than 65,000 clones; over 65% are singletons. Material for sequencing was peripheral blood. The rearrangement joins TRBV4-3 to TRBJ1-5, with 7 bases identical to TRBD1. This receptor was taken from an older woman with acute or convalescent COVID-19. In DNA form, the CDR3 reads TGCGCCAGCAGCCAAGAACAGGGGTCTCAGCCCCAGCATTTT. Translating gives CASSQEQGSQPQHF.